This T cell receptor (beta chain) was identified in a study of blood T cell repertoires in COVID-19. Looking at the study overall: Donors in the United States, Italy and Spain gave samples during acute or convalescent COVID-19. PBMCs, B-cell-depleted T cells, or T cells were the source of the cDNA or gDNA that made up the material.

Germline V CDR1 and CDR2: LNHDA, SQIVND (reference sequence). This CDR3 is 14 amino acids long. Trimming pared 5 bases from V and 0 bases from J, leaving 8 bases between. As originally analysed: Amplification with reference gene primers provided the estimates of nucleated cell counts. Only in-frame clones appear in the TCRdb table, and some are missing; sequencing was by immunoSEQ multiplex PCR. The V and J calls and clone size were taken over from that table, and D and trimming were inferred from the DNA. The table has approximately 90,000 clones, around 86% seen once; the top ten hold 4.5% to 6%. The gene calls are TRBV19 and TRBJ2-4, with D uncertain. The clonotype originates from a woman of 80 years or more with acute or convalescent COVID-19. Material: peripheral blood. As DNA, the CDR3 is TGTGCCAGTAGTCCCCAACAAGCCAAAAACATTCAGTACTTC. It yields the protein CASSPQQAKNIQYF.